This T cell receptor (beta chain) was sequenced in a study of T cell changes during pregnancy in multiple sclerosis. Generated by immunoSEQ multiplex PCR, the TCRdb table keeps only in-frame clones and is missing some. The sample holds 56,000 or so clones; around 92% are singletons and the top ten take just over 0.65%. Germline lookup yields CDR1 MDHEN and CDR2 SYDVKM. Trimming took 5 bases from V and 8 from J; bases not matched to a gene: 20. The CDR3 sequence is 18 residues long. V is TRBV28 and J is TRBJ2-1, with 8 nucleotides matching TRBD1. Sequenced here: CD4+ T cells from peripheral blood mononuclear cells, sampled in the third trimester of pregnancy. The sequence was obtained from a female donor with multiple sclerosis, enrolled in a pregnancy study. CDR3 amino acids: CASSVTQAPDRVRHEQFF. CDR3 in DNA: TGTGCCAGCAGTGTGACTCAAGCCCCGGACAGGGTCAGGCATGAGCAGTTCTTC.